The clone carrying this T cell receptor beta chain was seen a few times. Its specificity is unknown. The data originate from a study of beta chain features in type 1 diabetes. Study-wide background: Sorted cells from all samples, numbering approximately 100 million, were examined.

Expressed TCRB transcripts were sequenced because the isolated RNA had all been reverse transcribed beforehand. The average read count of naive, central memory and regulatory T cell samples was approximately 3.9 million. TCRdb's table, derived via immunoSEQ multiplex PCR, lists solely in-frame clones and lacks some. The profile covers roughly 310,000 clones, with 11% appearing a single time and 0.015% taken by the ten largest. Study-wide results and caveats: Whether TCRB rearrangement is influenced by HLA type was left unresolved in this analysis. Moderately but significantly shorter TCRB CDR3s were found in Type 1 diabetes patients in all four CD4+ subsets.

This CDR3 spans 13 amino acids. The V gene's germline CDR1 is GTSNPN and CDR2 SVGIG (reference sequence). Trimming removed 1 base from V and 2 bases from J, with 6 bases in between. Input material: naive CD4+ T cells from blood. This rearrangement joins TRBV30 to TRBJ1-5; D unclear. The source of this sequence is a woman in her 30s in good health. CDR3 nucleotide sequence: TGTGCCTGGAGTGCGGCGGGCAATCAGCCCCAGCATTTT. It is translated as CAWSAAGNQPQHF. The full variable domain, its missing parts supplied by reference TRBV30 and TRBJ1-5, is SQTIHQWPATLVQPVGSPLSLECTVEGTSNPNLYWYRQAAGRGLQLLFYSVGIGQISSEVPQNLSASRPQDRQFILSSKKLLLSDSGFYLCAWSAAGNQPQHFGDGTRLSIL.